This TCR beta chain stems from a study of blood T cell repertoires in COVID-19. For the study at large: The cDNA or gDNA used as material had been derived from T cells, B-cell-depleted T cells, or PBMCs.

This CDR3 is built from 17 residues. V was pared by 3 bases and J by 4 bases, with 11 bases of the junction left unmatched. The germline V gene encodes CDR1 SGHTA and CDR2 FQGNSA. As processed by the authors: Reference gene primers were amplified, and this amplification served to estimate nucleated cell counts. TCRdb's table, derived via immunoSEQ multiplex PCR, lists solely in-frame clones and lacks some. The V and J calls and clone size are taken from that table; D and trimming were inferred from the DNA. The table lists 80,000 to 85,000 clones, about 86% of them singletons. Sequenced sample: peripheral blood. The chain couples TRBV7-2 to TRBJ1-4; the match to TRBD1 covers 7 bases. The TCR comes from a woman older than 75 with acute or convalescent COVID-19. The CDR3, as DNA: TGTGCCAGCAGCTTCCGACAGGGCGGGAGGGTTAATGAAAAACTGTTTTTT. Translation: CASSFRQGGRVNEKLFF.